This passage covers 5 T cell receptor beta chains from one sample sequenced in a study of identical twins. TCRdb re-called the 5' RACE reads through MiXCR, storing one row per CDR3 protein. The sample holds under 350,000 distinct CDR3 sequences, roughly 10% seen once. The sample also formed part of further work on yellow fever vaccine responses in identical twins.

What was sequenced was CD8+ T cells sorted from blood. The receptors were gathered from a woman between 18 and 29 years old in good health.

The chain carries TRBV24-1 and TRBJ2-2; TRBD1 might be the D (5 bases). V dropped 9 bases and J dropped 4 bases, with 14 bases sitting between them. This CDR3 region has 14 residues. From germline, CDR1 is KGHDR and CDR2 SFDVKD. CDR3 amino acids: CATEPYDSTGELFF. DNA for the CDR3: TGTGCCACCGAACCGTACGACAGCACCGGGGAGCTGTTTTTT.

V usage is TRBV7-6 and J usage is TRBJ2-6, with 10 positions matching TRBD2. Germline values: CDR1 SGHVS, CDR2 FNYEAQ. V was clipped by 3 bases and J by 0 bases; unmatched bases: 2. The CDR3 length is 17 residues. The CDR3 reads CASSFPSGGSGANVLTF. CDR3 DNA: TGTGCCAGCAGCTTCCCTAGCGGGGGCTCTGGGGCCAACGTCCTGACTTTC.

The chain links TRBV7-9 to TRBJ2-1; TRBD2 aligns across 11 bases. Trimming removed 5 bases from V and 2 bases from J; junction bases left unmatched: 5. CDR1 and CDR2 from the germline V gene are SEHNR and FQNEAQ (reference sequence). There are 16 residues in the CDR3. The CDR3 nucleotides are TGTGCCAGCAGCCCAAGACTAGCGGGAACCTACAATGAGCAGTTCTTC. This encodes CASSPRLAGTYNEQFF. Variable domain in full (rest from reference TRBV7-9 and TRBJ2-1): DTGVSQNPRHKITKRGQNVTFRCDPISEHNRLYWYRQTLGQGPEFLTYFQNEAQLEKSRLLSDRFSAERPKGSFSTLEIQRTEQGDSAMYLCASSPRLAGTYNEQFFGPGTRLTVL.

The sample holds a few counts of this clonotype. V usage is TRBV7-9 and J usage is TRBJ1-1; unclear D gene. This CDR3 comprises 13 residues. Per the germline V gene, CDR1 is SEHNR and CDR2 is FQNEAQ (reference sequence). V gave up 1 base and J gave up 7 bases, with 10 bases separating them. The CDR3 loop is CASSLGGGGEAFF. CDR3 DNA sequence: TGTGCCAGCAGCTTAGGCGGTGGCGGTGAAGCTTTCTTT. Filled out from reference TRBV7-9 and TRBJ1-1, the complete variable domain reads DTGVSQNPRHKITKRGQNVTFRCDPISEHNRLYWYRQTLGQGPEFLTYFQNEAQLEKSRLLSDRFSAERPKGSFSTLEIQRTEQGDSAMYLCASSLGGGGEAFFGQGTRLTVV.

This clonotype appeared many times. The CDR3 is CASSRRAGELFF. CDR3 nucleotide sequence: TGTGCCAGCAGCCGCAGGGCCGGGGAGCTGTTTTTT. The chain combines TRBV7-8 with TRBJ2-2; tentatively, D is TRBD1 (5 bases). Trimming cost V 5 bases and J 6 bases, with 7 bases left between them. The CDR3 consists of 12 residues. In germline, CDR1 is SGHVS, CDR2 FQNEAQ.